These T cell receptor beta chains were read from a single sample in a study of blood T cell repertoires in COVID-19. Sequencing was performed with immunoSEQ multiplex PCR; in TCRdb, only in-frame clones are kept and a portion is missing. The top ten clones hold around 1% of a sample with 240,000 or so clones, over 80% of them seen once. The sample was PBMCs or T cells enriched from blood (not recorded which). Receptor source: a middle-aged man who had been exposed to COVID-19. Each CDR3 is given with its conserved first and last residue. The order of the fields is V gene, D gene, clone size, J gene, CDR3 protein, CDR3 DNA. D genes are given only for firm matches. Clone size is given for some rows only: seen once, a few or many times, or a class if the clone is expanded.

v_gene: TRBV21-1; d_gene: -; abundance: -; j_gene: TRBJ1-5; CDR3aa: CASSFMTGYGGQPQHF; CDR3nt: TGTGCCAGCAGCTTTATGACAGGGTACGGAGGCCAGCCCCAGCATTTT
v_gene: TRBV6-5; d_gene: TRBD2; abundance: -; j_gene: TRBJ2-5; CDR3aa: CASSYLAGGSETQYF; CDR3nt: TGTGCCAGCAGTTACTTGGCGGGGGGGTCCGAGACCCAGTACTTC
v_gene: TRBV6-5; d_gene: TRBD1; abundance: -; j_gene: TRBJ1-2; CDR3aa: CASKPGQGYNYGYTF; CDR3nt: TGTGCCAGCAAACCGGGACAGGGTTATAACTATGGCTACACCTTC
v_gene: TRBV3-1/TRBV3-2; d_gene: -; abundance: few; j_gene: TRBJ2-2; CDR3aa: CASSQDPSFGGRAGELFF; CDR3nt: TGTGCCAGCAGCCAAGATCCAAGTTTCGGGGGTCGAGCCGGGGAGCTGTTTTTT
v_gene: TRBV27; d_gene: -; abundance: -; j_gene: TRBJ1-2; CDR3aa: CASSLSTGVSIYGYTF; CDR3nt: TGTGCCAGCAGTTTATCGACGGGGGTTAGTATCTATGGCTACACCTTC
v_gene: TRBV9; d_gene: -; abundance: -; j_gene: TRBJ2-2; CDR3aa: CASSASGTPRTGELFF; CDR3nt: TGTGCCAGCAGCGCGTCCGGGACACCAAGGACCGGGGAGCTGTTTTTT
v_gene: TRBV5-4; d_gene: TRBD1; abundance: once; j_gene: TRBJ2-1; CDR3aa: CASSLAPGQGSNEQFF; CDR3nt: TGTGCCAGCAGCTTGGCTCCCGGACAGGGGAGCAATGAGCAGTTCTTC
v_gene: TRBV5-4; d_gene: TRBD2; abundance: -; j_gene: TRBJ2-3; CDR3aa: CASSPGTSGSTDTQYF; CDR3nt: TGTGCCAGCAGCCCCGGGACTAGCGGAAGCACAGATACGCAGTATTTT
v_gene: TRBV2; d_gene: TRBD1; abundance: -; j_gene: TRBJ2-1; CDR3aa: CASTEQGSEQFF; CDR3nt: TGTGCCAGCACAGAACAGGGGTCTGAGCAGTTCTTC
v_gene: TRBV7-9; d_gene: -; abundance: -; j_gene: TRBJ1-1; CDR3aa: CASSPDVRGNTGAFF; CDR3nt: TGTGCCAGCAGCCCTGATGTAAGAGGGAACACTGGAGCTTTCTTT
v_gene: TRBV28; d_gene: -; abundance: -; j_gene: TRBJ1-1; CDR3aa: CASRPDRNTEAFF; CDR3nt: TGTGCCAGCAGACCGGACAGGAACACTGAAGCTTTCTTT
v_gene: TRBV28; d_gene: -; abundance: -; j_gene: TRBJ1-1; CDR3aa: CASRDYTEAFF; CDR3nt: TGTGCCAGCCGGGACTACACTGAAGCTTTCTTT
v_gene: TRBV9; d_gene: -; abundance: -; j_gene: TRBJ1-2; CDR3aa: CASSVGTENYGYTF; CDR3nt: TGTGCCAGCAGCGTAGGGACAGAGAACTATGGCTACACCTTC
v_gene: TRBV28; d_gene: -; abundance: -; j_gene: TRBJ2-7; CDR3aa: CASYRDTYEQYF; CDR3nt: TGTGCCAGTTACCGGGACACCTACGAGCAGTACTTC
v_gene: TRBV4-1; d_gene: TRBD1; abundance: -; j_gene: TRBJ2-7; CDR3aa: CASGRDRVYEQYF; CDR3nt: TGCGCCAGCGGTCGGGACAGGGTATACGAGCAGTACTTC
v_gene: TRBV28; d_gene: TRBD2; abundance: -; j_gene: TRBJ2-1; CDR3aa: CASGRLAVYNEQFF; CDR3nt: TGTGCCAGCGGGCGACTAGCGGTCTACAATGAGCAGTTCTTC
v_gene: TRBV9; d_gene: TRBD1; abundance: -; j_gene: TRBJ2-3; CDR3aa: CASSVTGVTDTQYF; CDR3nt: TGTGCCAGCAGCGTGACAGGGGTGACAGATACGCAGTATTTT
v_gene: TRBV2; d_gene: -; abundance: -; j_gene: TRBJ2-7; CDR3aa: CASRLLDSRSYEQYF; CDR3nt: TGTGCCAGCAGGTTGCTGGACAGCCGCTCCTACGAGCAGTACTTC
v_gene: TRBV3-1/TRBV3-2; d_gene: -; abundance: once; j_gene: TRBJ2-4; CDR3aa: CASSYSVAKNIQYF; CDR3nt: TGTGCCAGCAGTTACAGTGTAGCCAAAAACATTCAGTACTTC
v_gene: TRBV6-5; d_gene: -; abundance: -; j_gene: TRBJ1-4; CDR3aa: CASSYDRTATNEKLFF; CDR3nt: TGTGCCAGCAGTTACGACAGGACAGCTACTAATGAAAAACTGTTTTTT
v_gene: TRBV6-4; d_gene: TRBD1; abundance: -; j_gene: TRBJ1-6; CDR3aa: CAGTGTANSPLHF; CDR3nt: TGTGCCGGGACCGGGACAGCTAATTCACCCCTCCACTTT
v_gene: TRBV7-2; d_gene: -; abundance: -; j_gene: TRBJ2-5; CDR3aa: CASSLSGHEETQYF; CDR3nt: TGTGCCAGCAGCTTATCGGGACACGAAGAGACCCAGTACTTC
v_gene: TRBV5-1; d_gene: TRBD1; abundance: -; j_gene: TRBJ2-7; CDR3aa: CASSFDRGEQYF; CDR3nt: TGCGCCAGCAGCTTTGACAGGGGCGAGCAGTACTTC
v_gene: TRBV5-1; d_gene: TRBD1; abundance: -; j_gene: TRBJ1-2; CDR3aa: CASSLPGQGADGYTF; CDR3nt: TGCGCCAGCAGCTTACCGGGACAGGGGGCGGATGGCTACACCTTC
v_gene: TRBV5-6; d_gene: -; abundance: -; j_gene: TRBJ1-2; CDR3aa: CASSFGDSRGYGYTF; CDR3nt: TGTGCCAGCAGCTTTGGAGACTCGCGAGGGTATGGCTACACCTTC
v_gene: TRBV5-8; d_gene: TRBD1; abundance: -; j_gene: TRBJ1-6; CDR3aa: CASSFLITGASPLHF; CDR3nt: TGTGCCAGCAGCTTTCTTATCACAGGGGCTTCACCCCTCCACTTT
v_gene: TRBV11-2; d_gene: -; abundance: -; j_gene: TRBJ1-6; CDR3aa: CASSLGGGNSPLHF; CDR3nt: TGTGCCAGCAGCTTAGGGGGGGGGAATTCACCCCTCCACTTT
v_gene: TRBV28; d_gene: TRBD1; abundance: once; j_gene: TRBJ1-5; CDR3aa: CASISTGTGGGLGQPQHF; CDR3nt: TGTGCCAGCATTTCGACCGGGACAGGGGGCGGGTTGGGTCAGCCCCAGCATTTT
v_gene: TRBV18; d_gene: -; abundance: -; j_gene: TRBJ2-4; CDR3aa: CASSPPRGTKNIQYF; CDR3nt: TGTGCCAGCTCACCCCCTCGGGGTACCAAAAACATTCAGTACTTC
v_gene: TRBV15; d_gene: TRBD1; abundance: -; j_gene: TRBJ1-5; CDR3aa: CATSRRAGGLGQPQHF; CDR3nt: TGTGCCACCAGCAGAAGGGCAGGGGGATTGGGTCAGCCCCAGCATTTT
v_gene: TRBV24-1; d_gene: TRBD2; abundance: -; j_gene: TRBJ2-5; CDR3aa: CATSDPNPIIAGAGETQYF; CDR3nt: TGTGCCACCAGTGATCCTAACCCCATAATAGCGGGAGCGGGGGAGACCCAGTACTTC
v_gene: TRBV5-4; d_gene: TRBD2; abundance: -; j_gene: TRBJ2-5; CDR3aa: CASSTGGGEETQYF; CDR3nt: TGTGCCAGCAGCACAGGCGGGGGGGAAGAGACCCAGTACTTC
v_gene: TRBV10-3; d_gene: -; abundance: -; j_gene: TRBJ1-6; CDR3aa: CAISPNTGRDSPLHF; CDR3nt: TGTGCCATCAGTCCAAACACAGGGCGGGATTCACCCCTCCACTTT
v_gene: TRBV19; d_gene: -; abundance: -; j_gene: TRBJ2-3; CDR3aa: CASSIGQSAGMDTQYF; CDR3nt: TGTGCCAGTAGTATTGGCCAGTCCGCCGGGATGGATACGCAGTATTTT
v_gene: TRBV5-1; d_gene: -; abundance: once; j_gene: TRBJ1-2; CDR3aa: CASTTGQWPYGYTF; CDR3nt: TGCGCCAGCACCACCGGACAGTGGCCCTATGGCTACACCTTC
v_gene: TRBV7-9; d_gene: -; abundance: -; j_gene: TRBJ1-2; CDR3aa: CASSFNSAYGYTF; CDR3nt: TGTGCCAGCAGCTTTAACAGTGCTTATGGCTACACCTTC
v_gene: TRBV27; d_gene: TRBD1; abundance: -; j_gene: TRBJ1-1; CDR3aa: CASSLNRGREAFF; CDR3nt: TGTGCCAGCAGTTTAAACAGGGGGCGCGAAGCTTTCTTT
v_gene: TRBV5-1; d_gene: TRBD1; abundance: few; j_gene: TRBJ2-5; CDR3aa: CASSAGTGGYQETQYF; CDR3nt: TGCGCCAGCAGCGCGGGGACAGGGGGCTACCAAGAGACCCAGTACTTC
v_gene: TRBV11-3; d_gene: TRBD1; abundance: -; j_gene: TRBJ2-7; CDR3aa: CASSRGTGDLGEQYF; CDR3nt: TGTGCCAGCAGCCGAGGGACAGGGGATTTGGGGGAGCAGTACTTC
v_gene: TRBV7-2; d_gene: -; abundance: -; j_gene: TRBJ2-2; CDR3aa: CASSLLPVNTGELFF; CDR3nt: TGTGCCAGCAGCTTATTGCCGGTTAACACCGGGGAGCTGTTTTTT
v_gene: TRBV18; d_gene: -; abundance: -; j_gene: TRBJ2-5; CDR3aa: CASSPPGLQELTQYF; CDR3nt: TGTGCCAGCTCACCACCGGGACTGCAAGAATTGACCCAGTACTTC
v_gene: TRBV7-9; d_gene: -; abundance: -; j_gene: TRBJ2-1; CDR3aa: CAVGDTYNEQFF; CDR3nt: TGTGCAGTGGGGGACACCTACAATGAGCAGTTCTTC
v_gene: TRBV18; d_gene: -; abundance: -; j_gene: TRBJ1-2; CDR3aa: CASSLDSLRGYTF; CDR3nt: TGTGCCAGCTCACTGGACAGCCTGAGAGGCTACACCTTC
v_gene: TRBV5-8; d_gene: -; abundance: -; j_gene: TRBJ2-3; CDR3aa: CASSWGQLTDTQYF; CDR3nt: TGTGCCAGCAGCTGGGGGCAGCTCACAGATACGCAGTATTTT